A single sample is the source of the 31 T cell receptor beta chains below, sequenced in a study of T cell changes during pregnancy in multiple sclerosis. Sequencing was performed with immunoSEQ multiplex PCR; in TCRdb, only in-frame clones are kept and a portion is missing. The sample consists of under 110,000 clones, roughly 92% of them appearing once. This sample comprised peripheral blood, obtained after pregnancy. Receptor source: a female donor with multiple sclerosis, enrolled in a pregnancy study.

The count of this clone is one. The J gene is TRBJ2-3, the V gene TRBV5-1, with D unresolved. V lost 2 bases, J lost 0 bases, and 19 bases lay in between. Germline values: CDR1 SGHRS, CDR2 YFSETQ. The CDR3 extends over 18 amino acids. The CDR3 DNA sequence: TGCGCCAGCAGCTTCGGTCTTTCGGCGGTGACTAGCACAGATACGCAGTATTTT. This translates into CASSFGLSAVTSTDTQYF.

This clone was counted once. The chain employs TRBV28 and TRBJ1-5; 8 positions agree with TRBD1. Trimming removed 0 bases from V and 6 bases from J; junction bases left unmatched: 10. The CDR3 loop spans 17 amino acids. Germline CDR1 reads MDHEN; CDR2 reads SYDVKM. CDR3 DNA sequence: TGTGCCAGCAGTTTATGGCAGGGGGCGGGCAAAGGTCAGCCCCAGCATTTT. This translates into CASSLWQGAGKGQPQHF.

J is TRBJ2-7 and V is TRBV6-5; the match to TRBD1 covers 8 bases. The CDR3 covers 16 residues. Germline V gene sequence: CDR1 MNHEY, CDR2 SVGAGI. V shed 6 bases and J 3 bases; nucleotides not matched to a gene: 13. CDR3 in amino acids: CASSYTGQGADYEQYF. CDR3 in DNA: TGTGCCAGCAGCTACACAGGACAGGGAGCCGACTACGAGCAGTACTTC.

The rearrangement uses TRBV11-2 and TRBJ1-4; D not resolved. Germline V lookup: CDR1 SGHAT, CDR2 FQNNGV. Trimming shortened V by 1 base and J by 10 bases, and 10 bases separated the two germline ends. This CDR3 is 13 amino acids long. This CDR3 is CASSLGPAGKLFF. CDR3 sequence (DNA): TGTGCCAGCAGCTTAGGTCCGGCAGGAAAACTGTTTTTT.

This clone showed up just a few times. The chain combines TRBV5-6 with TRBJ1-1; no definite D call. V was shortened by 0 bases and J by 0 bases, with 3 bases between the two germline ends. This CDR3 contains 13 residues. CDR1 and CDR2 from the germline V gene are SGHDT and YYEEEE. CDR3 sequence reads: CASSLAVNTEAFF. CDR3 coding DNA: TGTGCCAGCAGCTTGGCCGTGAACACTGAAGCTTTCTTT.

V is TRBV5-1 and J is TRBJ1-3; no clear D gene. V shed 2 bases and J shed 0 bases, with 12 bases lying between them. The CDR3 is 16 amino acids. The germline gives CDR1 SGHRS, CDR2 YFSETQ. The CDR3 nucleotides read TGCGCCAGCAGCTTTGGAGCGCCAGACTCTGGAAACACCATATATTTT. This gives the protein CASSFGAPDSGNTIYF.

This chain uses TRBV2 with TRBJ2-5; 8 positions match TRBD2. The V gene's germline CDR1 is SNHLY and CDR2 FYNNEI. The CDR3 sequence is 14 residues long. Trimming at V came to 4 bases and at J to 5 bases, leaving 6 bases not matched to a gene. DNA for the CDR3: TGTGCCAGCAGTGGGATAAGCGGGAGCGAGACCCAGTACTTC. Translation gives CASSGISGSETQYF. The full variable domain, rest sourced from reference TRBV2 and TRBJ2-5, is EPEVTQTPSHQVTQMGQEVILRCVPISNHLYFYWYRQILGQKVEFLVSFYNNEISEKSEIFDDQFSVERPDGSNFTLKIRSTKLEDSAMYFCASSGISGSETQYFGPGTRLLVL.

The gene calls are TRBV7-2 and TRBJ2-5, with 7 bases that match TRBD1. J was trimmed by 4 bases and V by 3 bases; bases with no gene match: 5. Germline V gives CDR1 SGHTA, CDR2 FQGNSA. The CDR3 is 14 amino acids. The CDR3 DNA reads TGTGCCAGCAGCTTCCGGGACAGAAGAGAGACCCAGTACTTC. Translation: CASSFRDRRETQYF.

The rearrangement uses TRBV7-2 and TRBJ2-7; 11 bases are shared with TRBD1. Germline-derived CDR1 and CDR2 are SGHTA and FQGNSA. With 4 bases clipped from V and 7 bases from J, the junction kept 9 bases outside the gene matches. The CDR3 is made up of 15 amino acids. The CDR3, as DNA: TGTGCCAGCAGCTGGGGCGGGACAGGGGGTAAAGAGCAGTACTTC. Residues: CASSWGGTGGKEQYF.

The chain is built from TRBV5-1 and TRBJ1-2; D call uncertain. CDR3 size: 14 residues. In germline, CDR1 is SGHRS, CDR2 YFSETQ. V lost 7 bases to trimming and J lost 2 bases, with 15 bases between them. CDR3 protein: CASSLGVLNYGYTF. The CDR3 DNA is TGCGCCAGCTCACTTGGAGTCTTAAACTATGGCTACACCTTC. The complete variable domain, with remaining parts taken from reference TRBV5-1 and TRBJ1-2, reads KAGVTQTPRYLIKTRGQQVTLSCSPISGHRSVSWYQQTPGQGLQFLFEYFSETQRNKGNFPGRFSGRQFSNSRSEMNVSTLELGDSALYLCASSLGVLNYGYTFGSGTRLTVV.

The rearrangement joins TRBV9 to TRBJ2-3, with D tentatively TRBD1 (6 bases). The CDR3 runs 16 residues. V was shortened by 1 base and J by 10 bases, with 22 bases between the two germline ends. Germline V gives CDR1 SGDLS, CDR2 YYNGEE. The CDR3 DNA reads TGTGCCAGCAGCGTAATCGCGACAGGCACCCCAGGGGCGCAGTATTTT. This gives the protein CASSVIATGTPGAQYF.

V gene TRBV11-2 combines with J gene TRBJ2-3; D unresolved. CDR1 and CDR2 from the germline V gene are SGHAT and FQNNGV. The length of the CDR3 is 14 residues. With 5 bases removed from V and 0 bases from J, the gap between germline ends came to 9 bases. Written as DNA, the CDR3 is TGTGCCAGCAGCCCTATGCATAGCACAGATACGCAGTATTTT. This encodes CASSPMHSTDTQYF.

The chain couples TRBV5-1 to TRBJ2-7; tentative D call: TRBD1 (5 bases). The CDR3 sequence is 16 residues long. Germline V gives CDR1 SGHRS, CDR2 YFSETQ. V was cut by 0 bases and J by 5 bases, with 18 bases left in between. CDR3 coding DNA: TGCGCCAGCAGCTTGGCCCCAACAGGACGGGTTAACGAGCAGTACTTC. As protein: CASSLAPTGRVNEQYF.

The V gene is TRBV6-6, the J gene TRBJ2-5; D not certain. V lost 0 bases to trimming and J lost 4 bases, with 6 bases between them. The germline V gene encodes CDR1 MNHNY and CDR2 SVGAGI (reference sequence). This CDR3 has 13 residues. CDR3 bases: TGTGCCAGCAGTTACTCCTTAATAGAGACCCAGTACTTC. Translating it yields CASSYSLIETQYF.

V is TRBV19 and J is TRBJ2-1; 14 bases are shared with TRBD2. The CDR3 extends over 17 amino acids. V lost 7 bases to trimming and J lost 9 bases; unmatched junction nucleotides: 14. In germline, CDR1 is LNHDA, CDR2 SQIVND (reference sequence). CDR3 sequence (DNA): TGTGCCAGTACCTACTCGGGACTAGCGGGAGAAACAGGTGAGCAGTTCTTC. Residues: CASTYSGLAGETGEQFF.

The chain combines TRBV6-1 with TRBJ1-1; D might be TRBD1 (6 bases). The V gene's germline CDR1 is MNHNS and CDR2 SASEGT. Trimming shortened V by 2 bases and J by 6 bases, and 13 bases separated the two germline ends. The CDR3 runs to 14 residues. The CDR3 coding sequence is TGTGCCAGCAGTGAAATTTGGGGGGGCGCTGAAGCTTTCTTT. It translates to CASSEIWGGAEAFF.

In nucleotides, the CDR3 is TGTGCCTACTCCGGGCCCCCAGGGGGCTACACCTTC. This translates into CAYSGPPGGYTF. The V call is TRBV30, the J call TRBJ1-2; perhaps TRBD1 as D (5 bases). The length of the CDR3 is 12 residues. Trimming cost V 7 bases and J 8 bases, with 17 bases left between them. Per germline, CDR1 GTSNPN and CDR2 SVGIG (reference sequence).

V is TRBV30 and J is TRBJ2-3, with TRBD2 identical over 8 bases. Germline CDR1 and CDR2: GTSNPN and SVGIG (reference sequence). The CDR3 runs to 17 residues. V shed 3 bases and J 2 bases; nucleotides not matched to a gene: 13. The CDR3 sequence: CAWRPLGIAGLTDTQYF. The CDR3 DNA is TGTGCCTGGAGGCCCCTGGGGATAGCGGGACTCACAGATACGCAGTATTTT.

This clone was detected only once. V usage is TRBV9 and J usage is TRBJ1-4; D gene unclear. The CDR3 loop spans 13 amino acids. Germline V gives CDR1 SGDLS, CDR2 YYNGEE. V lost 2 bases and J 8 bases, leaving 10 bases between the germline ends. The CDR3 protein is CASSVSPTEKLFF. Written as DNA, the CDR3 is TGTGCCAGCAGCGTTTCCCCGACAGAAAAACTGTTTTTT.

V gene TRBV5-4 combines with J gene TRBJ2-1; TRBD1 matches at 10 bases. This CDR3 comprises 17 residues. Per the germline V gene, CDR1 is SGHNT and CDR2 is YYREEE (reference sequence). Unmatched junction bases numbered 13, after V lost 4 bases and J lost 6 bases. CDR3 sequence reads: CASSPTRAGTGANEQFF. For the CDR3, the DNA is TGTGCCAGCAGCCCAACCCGGGCCGGGACAGGGGCCAATGAGCAGTTCTTC.

This clone was detected only a few times. The gene calls are TRBV5-1 and TRBJ1-2, with 10 positions matching TRBD1. V gave up 0 bases and J gave up 2 bases; unmatched junction bases: 4. This CDR3 has 16 residues. The germline gives CDR1 SGHRS, CDR2 YFSETQ. CDR3 sequence reads: CASSLGLGQGNYGYTF. As DNA, the CDR3 is TGCGCCAGCAGCTTGGGATTGGGACAGGGGAACTATGGCTACACCTTC.

DNA for the CDR3: TGTGCCAGCAGTGCACGACTAGCGGGGGGGATCTACACAGATACGCAGTATTTT. Encoded protein: CASSARLAGGIYTDTQYF. The genes are TRBV6-1 and TRBJ2-3; 14 bases map to TRBD2. The CDR3 is 18 amino acids. V was pared by 4 bases and J by 2 bases, with 8 bases of the junction left unmatched. The germline CDR1 and CDR2 sequences are MNHNS and SASEGT.

The chain has TRBV2 and TRBJ1-1, with TRBD1 as a possible D gene (5 bases). This CDR3 has 14 residues. V lost 5 bases and J 0 bases, leaving 10 bases between the germline ends. Germline CDR1 reads SNHLY; CDR2 reads FYNNEI. The CDR3 nucleotides read TGTGCCAGCAGTCTCAGGGTGATGAACACTGAAGCTTTCTTT. Translation gives CASSLRVMNTEAFF.

This chain's CDR3 is CASSQGRGGYNEQFF. In DNA form, the CDR3 reads TGTGCCAGCAGCCAAGGCAGGGGCGGGTACAATGAGCAGTTCTTC. This chain links TRBV7-3 with TRBJ2-1; D is possibly TRBD1 (6 bases). The germline CDR1 and CDR2 sequences are SGHTA and FQGTGA. Trimming removed 5 bases from V and 4 bases from J, with 15 bases in between. The length of the CDR3 is 15 residues.

This clone was observed a few times. V gene TRBV7-6 combines with J gene TRBJ2-2; 8 bases are shared with TRBD2. V gave up 5 bases and J gave up 4 bases; unmatched junction bases: 9. This CDR3 has 16 amino acids. Germline loops: CDR1 SGHVS, CDR2 FNYEAQ. This CDR3 is CASSPGLAQSTGELFF. The CDR3 DNA sequence: TGTGCCAGCAGCCCCGGACTAGCACAGTCCACCGGGGAGCTGTTTTTT.

The chain combines TRBV28 with TRBJ2-5, with D perhaps matching TRBD1 (5 bases). Germline V gene data show CDR1 as MDHEN and CDR2 as SYDVKM. This CDR3 spans 20 amino acids. The V end was cut by 3 bases, the J end by 1 base, with 27 bases between. The CDR3 here is CASSFGWIVGFQGVQETQYF. CDR3 sequence (DNA): TGTGCCAGCAGTTTTGGATGGATCGTGGGCTTCCAAGGGGTCCAAGAGACCCAGTACTTC.

The chain employs TRBV30 and TRBJ2-5; TRBD2 agrees at 8 bases. Trimming removed 3 bases from V and 7 bases from J; junction bases left unmatched: 4. The germline V gene encodes CDR1 GTSNPN and CDR2 SVGIG (reference sequence). This CDR3 spans 12 amino acids. In DNA, the CDR3 is TGTGCCTGGAGCGGGGGGGGCGGGACCCAGTACTTC. It translates to CAWSGGGGTQYF.

In this sample, this clone turned up once. This chain connects TRBV21-1 to TRBJ1-5; the listed D gene, TRBD1, was not tested against the DNA. TRBV21-1 is a pseudogene segment. The CDR3 runs 16 residues. The CDR3, as DNA: TGTGCCAGCACCCTTAAGCAGGGGGAAGCGCGCCAGCCCCAGCATTTT. Translation gives CASTLKQGEARQPQHF.

The CDR3 reads CASSTNVGGNTGELFF. CDR3 coding DNA: TGTGCCAGCAGCACGAACGTCGGGGGGAACACCGGGGAGCTGTTTTTT. The chain links TRBV7-9 to TRBJ2-2; weak D call: TRBD2 (6 bases). Germline V lookup: CDR1 SEHNR, CDR2 FQNEAQ (reference sequence). The CDR3 totals 16 residues. Trimming removed 5 bases at V and 1 base at J, with 14 bases between.

This rearrangement joins TRBV6-5 to TRBJ1-6; no reliable D call. Trimming left V 2 bases short and J 7 bases short, with 6 bases between. The CDR3 is 13 amino acids. Germline-derived CDR1 and CDR2 are MNHEY and SVGAGI. CDR3 in DNA: TGTGCCAGCAGTTACGGGCAGAATTCACCCCTCCACTTT. It is translated as CASSYGQNSPLHF.

The gene calls are TRBV6-5 and TRBJ2-7, with TRBD1 matching 11 bases. With V trimmed by 5 bases and J by 6 bases, 6 bases remained unmatched. This CDR3 region has 14 residues. Germline V gene lookup returns CDR1 MNHEY and CDR2 SVGAGI. CDR3 residues: CASSPGQGAREQYF. The CDR3 DNA reads TGTGCCAGCAGTCCAGGACAGGGGGCACGCGAGCAGTACTTC.